This TCR beta chain was observed in a study of T cell responses to AZD1222 COVID-19 vaccine. Points from the study as a whole: The study identified only six AZD1222 recipients as seropositive at baseline. The study reported that nearly half of spike-specific TCRs target unmutated variant regions. Spike-wide vaccine-associated CD4 TCRs dominated at 160-218 and 743-854.

TCRdb keeps only in-frame clones here, not all; method: immunoSEQ multiplex PCR. The data hold about 120,000 clones, with roughly nine tenths observed a single time. CDR1 GTSNPN and CDR2 SVGIG come from the germline V gene (reference sequence). The V end was cut by 4 bases, the J end by 6 bases, with 16 bases between. This CDR3 spans 14 amino acids. Second-dose intervals near 4 or 12 weeks were combined. Comments on this clone: As yet, its antigen is unknown.

The source is an adult who received the AZD1222 COVID-19 vaccine. Source: peripheral blood, taken 28 days after the second AZD1222 dose. The chain combines TRBV30 with TRBJ1-5; D gene ambiguous. The CDR3 spells CAWNAIMGRQPQHF. The CDR3 DNA sequence: TGTGCCTGGAATGCCATAATGGGCCGTCAGCCCCAGCATTTT. The entire variable domain, with the rest obtained from reference TRBV30 and TRBJ1-5, is as follows: SQTIHQWPATLVQPVGSPLSLECTVEGTSNPNLYWYRQAAGRGLQLLFYSVGIGQISSEVPQNLSASRPQDRQFILSSKKLLLSDSGFYLCAWNAIMGRQPQHFGDGTRLSIL.